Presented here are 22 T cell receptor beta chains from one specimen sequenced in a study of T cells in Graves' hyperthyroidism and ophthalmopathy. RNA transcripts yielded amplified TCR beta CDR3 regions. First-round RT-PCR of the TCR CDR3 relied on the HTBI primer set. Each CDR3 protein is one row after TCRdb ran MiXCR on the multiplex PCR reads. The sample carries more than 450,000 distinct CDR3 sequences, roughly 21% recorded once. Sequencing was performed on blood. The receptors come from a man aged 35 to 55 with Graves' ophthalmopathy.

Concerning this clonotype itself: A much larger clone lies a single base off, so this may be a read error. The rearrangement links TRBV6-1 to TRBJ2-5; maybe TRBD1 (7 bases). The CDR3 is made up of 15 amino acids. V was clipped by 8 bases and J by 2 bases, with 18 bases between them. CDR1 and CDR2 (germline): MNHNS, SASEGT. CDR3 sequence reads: CASSFRGRPQETQYF. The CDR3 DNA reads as TGTGCCAGCTCCTTCAGGGGGAGGCCACAAGAGACCCAGTACTTC.

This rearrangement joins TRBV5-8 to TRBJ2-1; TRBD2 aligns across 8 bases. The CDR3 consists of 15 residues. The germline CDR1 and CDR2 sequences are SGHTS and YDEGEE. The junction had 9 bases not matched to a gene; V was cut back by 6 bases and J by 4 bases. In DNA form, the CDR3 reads TGTGCCAGCAACCAAGCGGGAGCTTCTTACAATGAGCAGTTCTTC. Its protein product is CASNQAGASYNEQFF.

The CDR3, as DNA: TGTGCCAGTTCGAGCGGGGGGGCCGGGGAGCAGTACTTC. This translates into CASSSGGAGEQYF. The rearrangement links TRBV6-1 to TRBJ2-7; 10 bases fit TRBD2. This CDR3 region has 13 residues. With V trimmed by 9 bases and J by 7 bases, 9 bases remained unmatched. Looked up from germline, CDR1 is MNHNS and CDR2 is SASEGT.

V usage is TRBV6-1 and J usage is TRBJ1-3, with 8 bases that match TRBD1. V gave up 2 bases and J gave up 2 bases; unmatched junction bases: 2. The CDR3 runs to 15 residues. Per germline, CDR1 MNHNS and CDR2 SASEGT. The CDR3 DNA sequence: TGTGCCAGCAGTGAATGGACAGGGACTGGAAACACCATATATTTT. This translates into CASSEWTGTGNTIYF.

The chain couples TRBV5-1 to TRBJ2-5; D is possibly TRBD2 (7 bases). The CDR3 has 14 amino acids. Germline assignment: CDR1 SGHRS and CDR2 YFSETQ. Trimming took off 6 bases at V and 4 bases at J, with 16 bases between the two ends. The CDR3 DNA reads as TGCGCCAGCAAGGGGGACTACTGGGGAGAGACCCAGTACTTC. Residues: CASKGDYWGETQYF.

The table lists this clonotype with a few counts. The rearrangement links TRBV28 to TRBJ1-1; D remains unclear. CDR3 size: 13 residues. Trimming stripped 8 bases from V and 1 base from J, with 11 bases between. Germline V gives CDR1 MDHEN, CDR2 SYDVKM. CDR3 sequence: CASYAPQNTEAFF. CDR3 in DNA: TGTGCCAGCTACGCGCCTCAGAACACTGAAGCTTTCTTT. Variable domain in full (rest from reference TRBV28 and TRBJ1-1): DVKVTQSSRYLVKRTGEKVFLECVQDMDHENMFWYRQDPGLGLRLIYFSYDVKMKEKGDIPEGYSVSREKKERFSLILESASTNQTSMYLCASYAPQNTEAFFGQGTRLTVV.

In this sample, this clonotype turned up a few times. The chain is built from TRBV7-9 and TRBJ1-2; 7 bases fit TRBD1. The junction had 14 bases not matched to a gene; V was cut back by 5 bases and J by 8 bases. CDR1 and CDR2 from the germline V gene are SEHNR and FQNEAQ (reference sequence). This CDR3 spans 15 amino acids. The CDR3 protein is CASSRSEQTGPGYTF. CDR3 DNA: TGTGCCAGCAGCCGATCAGAGCAGACAGGGCCCGGCTACACCTTC.

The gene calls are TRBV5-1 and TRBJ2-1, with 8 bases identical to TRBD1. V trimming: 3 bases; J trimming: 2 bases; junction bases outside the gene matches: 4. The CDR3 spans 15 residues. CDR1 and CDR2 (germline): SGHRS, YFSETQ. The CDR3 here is CASSYNRGTYNEQFF. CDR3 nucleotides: TGCGCCAGCAGCTATAACAGGGGGACCTACAATGAGCAGTTCTTC.

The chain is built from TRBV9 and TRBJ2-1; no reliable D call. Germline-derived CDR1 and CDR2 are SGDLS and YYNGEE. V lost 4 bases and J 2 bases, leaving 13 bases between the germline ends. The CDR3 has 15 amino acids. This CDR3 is CASSQYPFAYNEQFF. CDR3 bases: TGTGCCAGCAGCCAGTACCCCTTTGCCTACAATGAGCAGTTCTTC.

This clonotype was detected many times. This CDR3 is CASSSGGQRMNTEAFF. DNA for the CDR3: TGTGCCAGCAGTTCCGGGGGACAGCGCATGAACACTGAAGCTTTCTTT. V gene TRBV6-1 combines with J gene TRBJ1-1; the match to TRBD1 covers 7 bases. The ends lost 5 bases at V and 0 bases at J; junction bases unmatched: 9. CDR3 length: 16 residues. Germline CDR1 reads MNHNS; CDR2 reads SASEGT.

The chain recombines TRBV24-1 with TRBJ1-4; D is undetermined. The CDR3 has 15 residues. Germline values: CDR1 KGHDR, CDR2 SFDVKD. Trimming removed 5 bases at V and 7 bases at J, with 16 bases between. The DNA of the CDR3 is TGTGCCACCAGTGCGGTAGCTTATGGTGGTGAAAAACTGTTTTTT. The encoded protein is CATSAVAYGGEKLFF.

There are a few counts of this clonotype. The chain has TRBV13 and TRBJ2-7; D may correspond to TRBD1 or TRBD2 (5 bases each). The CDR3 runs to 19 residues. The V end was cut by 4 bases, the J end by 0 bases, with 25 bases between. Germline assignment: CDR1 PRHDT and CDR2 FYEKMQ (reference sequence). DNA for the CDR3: TGTGCCAGCAGCTCACCGACCCCAACGAGGGGTAAAAGCTCCTACGAGCAGTACTTC. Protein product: CASSSPTPTRGKSSYEQYF.

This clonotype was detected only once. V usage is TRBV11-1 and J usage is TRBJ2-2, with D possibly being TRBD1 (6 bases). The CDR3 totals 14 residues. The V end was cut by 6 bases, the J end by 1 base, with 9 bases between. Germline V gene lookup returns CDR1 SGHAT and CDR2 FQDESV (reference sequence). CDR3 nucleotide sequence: TGTGCCAGCAGGGTCAGGGGGAACACCGGGGAGCTGTTTTTT. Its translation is CASRVRGNTGELFF. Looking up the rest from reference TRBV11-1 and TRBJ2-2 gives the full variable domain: EAEVAQSPRYKITEKSQAVAFWCDPISGHATLYWYRQILGQGPELLVQFQDESVVDDSQLPKDRFSAERLKGVDSTLKIQPAELGDSAMYLCASRVRGNTGELFFGEGSRLTVL.

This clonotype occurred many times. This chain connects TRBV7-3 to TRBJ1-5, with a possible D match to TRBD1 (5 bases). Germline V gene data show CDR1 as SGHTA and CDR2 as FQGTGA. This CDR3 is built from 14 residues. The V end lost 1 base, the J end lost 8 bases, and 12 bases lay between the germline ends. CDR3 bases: TGTGCCAGCAGCTTAAGAAAGGGGTATGAGCCCCAGCATTTT. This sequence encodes CASSLRKGYEPQHF.

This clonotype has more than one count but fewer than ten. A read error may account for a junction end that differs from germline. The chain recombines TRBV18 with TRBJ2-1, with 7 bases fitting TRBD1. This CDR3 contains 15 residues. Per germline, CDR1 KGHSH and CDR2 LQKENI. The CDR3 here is CPSSTRGYGYNEQFF. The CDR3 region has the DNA TGTCCCAGCTCAACCAGGGGGTATGGCTACAATGAGCAGTTCTTC.

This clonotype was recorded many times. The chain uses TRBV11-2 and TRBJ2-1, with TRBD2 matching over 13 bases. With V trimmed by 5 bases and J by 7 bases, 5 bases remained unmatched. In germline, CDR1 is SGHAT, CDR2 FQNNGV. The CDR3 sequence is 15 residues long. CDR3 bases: TGTGCCAGCAGCCCACTAGCGGGGGGGCGAAATGAGCAGTTCTTC. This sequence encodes CASSPLAGGRNEQFF.

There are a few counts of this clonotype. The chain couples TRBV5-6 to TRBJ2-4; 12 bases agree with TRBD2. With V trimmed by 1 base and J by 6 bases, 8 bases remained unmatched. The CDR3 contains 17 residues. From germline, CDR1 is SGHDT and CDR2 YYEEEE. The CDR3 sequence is CASSLSALAGGRNIQYF. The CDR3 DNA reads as TGTGCCAGCAGCTTGTCAGCTCTAGCGGGGGGGCGAAACATTCAGTACTTC.

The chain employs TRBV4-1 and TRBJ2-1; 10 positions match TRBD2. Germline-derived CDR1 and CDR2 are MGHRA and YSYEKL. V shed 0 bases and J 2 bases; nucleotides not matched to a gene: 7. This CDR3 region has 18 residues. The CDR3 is CASSQDLPSGGPYNEQFF. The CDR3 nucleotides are TGCGCCAGCAGCCAAGATCTGCCTAGCGGGGGCCCCTACAATGAGCAGTTCTTC.

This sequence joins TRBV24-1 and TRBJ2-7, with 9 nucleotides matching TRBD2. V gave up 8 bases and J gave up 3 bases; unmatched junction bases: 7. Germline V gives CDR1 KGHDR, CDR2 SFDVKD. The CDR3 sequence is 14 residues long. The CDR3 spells CATKAGGPGYEQYF. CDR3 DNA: TGTGCCACCAAGGCGGGAGGGCCTGGCTACGAGCAGTACTTC.

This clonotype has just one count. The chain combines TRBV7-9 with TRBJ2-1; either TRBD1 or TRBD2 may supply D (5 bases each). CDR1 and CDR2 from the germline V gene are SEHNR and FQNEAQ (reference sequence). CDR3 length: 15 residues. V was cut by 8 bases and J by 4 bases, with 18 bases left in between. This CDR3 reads CASAYGATDYNEQFF. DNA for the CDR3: TGTGCCAGCGCCTACGGGGCTACCGATTACAATGAGCAGTTCTTC.

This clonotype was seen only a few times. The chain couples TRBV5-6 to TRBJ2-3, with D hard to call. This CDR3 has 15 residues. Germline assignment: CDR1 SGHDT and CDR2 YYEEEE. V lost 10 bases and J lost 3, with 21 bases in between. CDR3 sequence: CASRALEKATDTQYF. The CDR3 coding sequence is TGTGCCTCCCGAGCTCTGGAGAAGGCGACAGATACGCAGTATTTT.

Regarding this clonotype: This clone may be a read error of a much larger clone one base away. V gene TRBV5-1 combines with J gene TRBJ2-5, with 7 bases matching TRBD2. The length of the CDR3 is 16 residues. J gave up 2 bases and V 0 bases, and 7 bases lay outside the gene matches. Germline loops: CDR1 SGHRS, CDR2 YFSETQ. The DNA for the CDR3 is TGCGCCAGCAGCTTGGGAACGACGCGGGGGCAAGAGACCCAGTACTTC. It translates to CASSLGTTRGQETQYF.